This TCR beta chain was found in a study of CD8 T cells in ankylosing spondylitis. The CDR3 has 14 residues. After removal of 1 base from V and 3 bases from J, the junction contained 3 bases not matched to a gene. Per the germline V gene, CDR1 is DFQATT and CDR2 is SNEGSKA (reference sequence). Quantitative 5'-RACE with molecular barcodes generated TCR beta libraries. TCRdb processed the 5' RACE reads anew with MiXCR; each CDR3 protein has one entry. The top ten hold around 6.3% of the sample, which has approximately 220,000 distinct CDR3 sequences, 20% to 30% seen once. Comments on this clonotype: Its antigen is unknown.

General observations from the study: A motif of 8 or 9 highly homologous TCR beta variants was seen as apparently characteristic of ankylosing spondylitis blood. Clones linked to the disease showed a CD8+ phenotype. They occurred at relatively low frequencies in peripheral blood.

The rearrangement links TRBV20-1 to TRBJ2-3, with 8 bases matching TRBD1. The sequenced sample was blood, either unsorted or a sorted T cell fraction (not recorded which). This TCR was sampled from a male donor with ankylosing spondylitis or in good health (not recorded which). The CDR3 DNA reads as TGCAGTGCTAGAGGACAGGGGAAAACAGATACGCAGTATTTT. Encoded protein: CSARGQGKTDTQYF.